A selection of T cell receptor beta chains follows, all from one sample in a study of blood T cell repertoires in COVID-19. The data were produced by immunoSEQ multiplex PCR, yet TCRdb's version contains in-frame clones alone and is incomplete. The table shows about 330,000 clones, with 65% to 90% occurring only once. Specimen: peripheral blood. The receptors shown here come from a human donor in a cohort sampled during active COVID-19. Each CDR3 is given with its conserved first and last residue. A D gene is named only where the DNA matches it firmly. Some rows have no size entry. The others give once, few or many, or a class for an expanded clone.

d_gene	abundance	v_gene	j_gene	CDR3aa	CDR3nt
.	once	TRBV19	TRBJ1-2	CASSIGRGYGYTF	TGTGCCAGTAGTATAGGGAGGGGCTACGGCTACACCTTC
.	.	TRBV19	TRBJ1-2	CASSIAMGYTF	TGTGCCAGTAGTATAGCAATGGGCTACACCTTC
.	.	TRBV18	TRBJ1-2	CASSPVTVNYGYTF	TGTGCCAGCTCACCAGTGACAGTTAACTATGGCTACACCTTC
.	.	TRBV19	TRBJ1-1	CASSIGHVNTEAFF	TGTGCCAGTAGTATAGGACACGTGAACACTGAAGCTTTCTTT
TRBD2	once	TRBV7-3	TRBJ2-1	CASSLSPGLALYEQFF	TGTGCCAGCAGCTTAAGCCCGGGACTAGCCTTGTATGAGCAGTTCTTC
.	few	TRBV30	TRBJ1-6	CAWSLSSPLHF	TGTGCCTGGAGCTTGAGTTCACCCCTCCACTTT
.	few	TRBV9	TRBJ2-3	CASSSRVTDTQYF	TGTGCCAGCAGTTCGAGGGTTACAGATACGCAGTATTTT
.	.	TRBV7-3	TRBJ2-1	CAREVRNEQFF	TGTGCCAGGGAGGTTCGAAATGAGCAGTTCTTC
TRBD1	once	TRBV2	TRBJ1-2	CASSAGGGGYTF	TGTGCCAGCAGTGCAGGGGGAGGCGGCTACACCTTC
.	.	TRBV7-2	TRBJ1-3	CASSLAQGSGNTIYF	TGTGCCAGCAGCTTAGCCCAGGGTAGTGGAAACACCATATATTTT
.	few	TRBV7-9	TRBJ2-1	CASTSRVSSYNEQFF	TGTGCCAGCACTTCCCGGGTTAGCTCCTACAATGAGCAGTTCTTC
.	once	TRBV25-1	TRBJ2-7	CASSLLYEQYF	TGTGCCAGCAGTCTTCTCTACGAGCAGTACTTC
TRBD1	.	TRBV7-9	TRBJ1-2	CASTAGTGIGYTF	TGTGCCAGCACTGCCGGGACAGGGATAGGCTACACCTTC
TRBD1	.	TRBV10-2	TRBJ2-2	CASSEAFGTGTGGELFF	TGCGCCAGCAGTGAGGCTTTCGGGACAGGGACCGGCGGGGAGCTGTTTTTT
TRBD1	.	TRBV3-1/TRBV3-2	TRBJ1-1	CASSLQGANTEAFF	TGTGCCAGCAGCCTACAGGGGGCCAACACTGAAGCTTTCTTT
.	.	TRBV6-1	TRBJ1-4	CASSEGPYNEKLFF	TGTGCCAGCAGTGAAGGTCCGTATAATGAAAAACTGTTTTTT
TRBD1	.	TRBV30	TRBJ2-2	CAWSQGVNTGELFF	TGTGCCTGGAGTCAGGGGGTAAACACCGGGGAGCTGTTTTTT
TRBD2	.	TRBV6-5	TRBJ2-7	CASRERGQSSYEQYF	TGTGCCAGCAGAGAGCGGGGTCAAAGCTCCTACGAGCAGTACTTC
TRBD1	.	TRBV6-6	TRBJ1-2	CASSQTGDLPIYGYTF	TGTGCCAGCAGCCAAACAGGGGACCTTCCGATCTATGGCTACACCTTC
.	.	TRBV12-5	TRBJ1-1	CASGPRSINTEAFF	TGTGCTAGTGGCCCCCGGTCGATTAACACTGAAGCTTTCTTT
TRBD1	.	TRBV10-1	TRBJ2-7	CASSAGTGLYEQYF	TGCGCCAGCAGCGCCGGGACAGGCCTATACGAGCAGTACTTC
.	.	TRBV18	TRBJ1-2	CASSPTGTGVFGYTF	TGTGCCAGCTCACCGACCGGGACGGGAGTATTTGGCTACACCTTC
.	once	TRBV19	TRBJ2-7	CASSLTGSSYEQYF	TGTGCCAGTAGTTTGACAGGAAGCTCCTACGAGCAGTACTTC
TRBD1	.	TRBV9	TRBJ1-3	CASSPGSGGTHSGNTIYF	TGTGCCAGCAGCCCTGGGTCAGGGGGCACTCATTCTGGAAACACCATATATTTT
.	.	TRBV11-3	TRBJ1-5	CASSLKGDSNQPQHF	TGTGCCAGCAGCTTAAAAGGGGATAGCAATCAGCCCCAGCATTTT
TRBD1	.	TRBV7-6	TRBJ2-2	CASSIRGQGELFF	TGTGCCAGCAGCATCAGGGGGCAGGGGGAGCTGTTTTTT
TRBD1	.	TRBV12-5	TRBJ1-1	CASGLVPGQGLGAFF	TGTGCTAGTGGTTTGGTACCCGGACAGGGGCTCGGAGCTTTCTTT
.	.	TRBV25-1	TRBJ2-7	CASSAQGKGYEQYF	TGTGCCAGCAGTGCCCAGGGGAAGGGCTACGAGCAGTACTTC
.	.	TRBV3-1/TRBV3-2	TRBJ1-3	CASSQSFPGTNTIYF	TGTGCCAGCAGCCAATCGTTTCCGGGTACAAACACCATATATTTT
TRBD1	.	TRBV6-1	TRBJ2-1	CASSELDRGKLGPIF	TGTGCCAGCAGTGAACTGGACAGGGGGAAGTTAGGCCCCATCTTC
TRBD1	.	TRBV7-9	TRBJ2-7	CASSSGQDPLISSYEQYF	TGTGCCAGCAGTTCTGGACAGGATCCCCTTATTAGCTCCTACGAGCAGTACTTC
TRBD1	.	TRBV6-5	TRBJ1-4	CASTTGNEKLFF	TGTGCCAGCACGACAGGGAATGAAAAACTGTTTTTT
TRBD1	.	TRBV29-1	TRBJ1-1	CSVPGQLNTEAFF	TGCAGCGTTCCGGGACAGCTGAACACTGAAGCTTTCTTT
.	.	TRBV7-9	TRBJ2-1	CASSLITDEQFF	TGTGCCAGCAGCTTGATCACGGATGAGCAGTTCTTC
TRBD1	.	TRBV11-2	TRBJ1-5	CASSLGQGVWSNQPQHF	TGTGCCAGCAGCCTCGGACAGGGGGTTTGGAGCAATCAGCCCCAGCATTTT
TRBD1	.	TRBV25-1	TRBJ2-4	CASSEGRDRENIQYF	TGTGCCAGCAGTGAGGGTAGGGACAGGGAGAACATTCAGTACTTC